These 9 T cell receptor beta chains share one sample of origin, sequenced in a study of Graves' ophthalmopathy and Graves' hyperthyroidism. Researchers took RNA transcripts and amplified TCR beta CDR3 regions from them. Scientists carried out first-round RT-PCR using HTBI primers and then a second-round multiplex PCR. TCRdb reprocessed the multiplex PCR reads via MiXCR and lists one record per CDR3 protein. The table shows over a million distinct CDR3 sequences, with around a third occurring only once. Sequences were obtained from peripheral blood or thyroid tissue (not recorded which). Receptors were obtained from an adult man with Graves' hyperthyroidism.

Comment on this clonotype: This could be a read error, since a much larger clone is one nucleotide away. The chain recombines TRBV10-3 with TRBJ2-5; TRBD2 matches at 10 bases. Germline V lookup: CDR1 ENHRY, CDR2 SYGVKD. Germline trimming cut 4 bases from V and 5 bases from J; bases unmatched to any gene: 10. The CDR3 has 16 residues. CDR3 region: CAISGAGGSDFETQYF. DNA of the CDR3: TGTGCCATCAGTGGAGCGGGGGGGTCTGATTTTGAGACCCAGTACTTC.

The V and J genes are TRBV20-1 and TRBJ2-5; TRBD2 matches 7 bases. The V segment lost 0 bases and the J segment 9 bases; nucleotides outside the gene matches: 13. CDR1 is DFQATT and CDR2 is SNEGSKA in the germline V gene (reference sequence). The CDR3 spans 15 residues. The CDR3 coding sequence is TGCAGTGCTAGAGATTTAAGCGGGAACGGGGAGGCCCAGTACTTC. Its protein product is CSARDLSGNGEAQYF.

At least ten counts were recorded for this clonotype. V and J are TRBV20-1 and TRBJ2-5; TRBD2 agrees at 8 bases. Germline V gene lookup returns CDR1 DFQATT and CDR2 SNEGSKA (reference sequence). V was pared by 6 bases and J by 0 bases, with 6 bases of the junction left unmatched. The CDR3 covers 14 residues. CDR3 DNA sequence: TGCAGTGCGGATAGCGGGGACAACCAAGAGACCCAGTACTTC. Protein product: CSADSGDNQETQYF.

This clonotype occurred once. The rearrangement joins TRBV6-5 to TRBJ1-3; D is uncertain. From germline, CDR1 is MNHEY and CDR2 SVGAGI. CDR3 size: 17 residues. V was clipped by 0 bases and J by 0 bases, with 12 bases between them. CDR3 nucleotides: TGTGCCAGCAGTTACTCACGAGACGGACCCTCTGGAAACACCATATATTTT. This gives the protein CASSYSRDGPSGNTIYF.

This clonotype was counted ten times or more. The V gene is TRBV24-1, the J gene TRBJ2-7, with 8 bases fitting TRBD1. The ends lost 4 bases at V and 6 bases at J; junction bases unmatched: 10. There are 15 residues in the CDR3. Germline assignment: CDR1 KGHDR and CDR2 SFDVKD. CDR3 loop: CATSDSGTGKREQYF. CDR3 coding DNA: TGTGCCACCAGTGACTCCGGGACAGGAAAGCGCGAGCAGTACTTC.

This clonotype was recorded many times. The genes are TRBV20-1 and TRBJ1-1; possibly TRBD1 for D (6 bases). Germline V lookup: CDR1 DFQATT, CDR2 SNEGSKA (reference sequence). The V end lost 6 bases, the J end lost 2 bases, and 16 bases lay between the germline ends. CDR3 length equals 14 residues. Here the CDR3 reads CSAPRYGGNTEAFF. CDR3 nucleotides: TGCAGTGCCCCTCGTTACGGGGGCAACACTGAAGCTTTCTTT.

This clonotype has a handful of counts. The chain couples TRBV6-1 to TRBJ1-1; D call uncertain. The V end was cut by 5 bases, the J end by 4 bases, with 14 bases between. The CDR3 contains 14 residues. Germline V gives CDR1 MNHNS, CDR2 SASEGT. The CDR3 loop reads CASSYGRSATEAFF. The CDR3 DNA reads TGTGCCAGCAGTTACGGGAGATCGGCCACTGAAGCTTTCTTT.

The chain links TRBV7-3 to TRBJ1-1; 7 bases align to TRBD1. V lost 0 bases and J lost 3; bases outside the gene matches: 4. This CDR3 contains 15 residues. From germline, CDR1 is SGHTA and CDR2 FQGTGA. DNA of the CDR3: TGTGCCAGCAGCTTAACAGTAGACAGGGACACTGAAGCTTTCTTT. It translates to CASSLTVDRDTEAFF.

The rearrangement uses TRBV2 and TRBJ1-1, with TRBD1 matching 7 bases. Germline CDR1 reads SNHLY; CDR2 reads FYNNEI. The trim removed 5 bases at V and 5 bases at J, leaving 8 bases unmatched. CDR3 size: 14 residues. Here the CDR3 reads CASSSGTDITEAFF. The DNA for the CDR3 is TGTGCCAGCAGTTCCGGGACAGATATTACTGAAGCTTTCTTT. Based on the CDR3 plus reference TRBV2 and TRBJ1-1, the full variable domain is EPEVTQTPSHQVTQMGQEVILRCVPISNHLYFYWYRQILGQKVEFLVSFYNNEISEKSEIFDDQFSVERPDGSNFTLKIRSTKLEDSAMYFCASSSGTDITEAFFGQGTRLTVV.